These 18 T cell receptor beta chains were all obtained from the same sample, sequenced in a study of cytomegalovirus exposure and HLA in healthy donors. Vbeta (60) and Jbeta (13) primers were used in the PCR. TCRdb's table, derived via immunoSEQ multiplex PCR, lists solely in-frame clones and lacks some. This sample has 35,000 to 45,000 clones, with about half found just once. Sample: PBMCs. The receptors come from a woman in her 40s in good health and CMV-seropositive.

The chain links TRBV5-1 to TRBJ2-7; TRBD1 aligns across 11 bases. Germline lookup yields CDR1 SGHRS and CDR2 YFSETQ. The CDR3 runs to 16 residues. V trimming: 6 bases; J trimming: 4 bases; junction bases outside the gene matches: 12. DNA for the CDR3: TGCGCCAGCAACTCGGGGACAGGGGGGGGACTTTACGAGCAGTACTTC. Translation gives CASNSGTGGGLYEQYF.

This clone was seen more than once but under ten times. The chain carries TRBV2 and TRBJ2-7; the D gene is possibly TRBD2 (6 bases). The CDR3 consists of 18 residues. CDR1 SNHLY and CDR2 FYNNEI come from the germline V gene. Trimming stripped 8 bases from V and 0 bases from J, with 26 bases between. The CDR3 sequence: CASWELNGGTKDSYEQYF. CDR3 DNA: TGTGCCAGCTGGGAACTAAACGGCGGGACCAAAGACTCCTACGAGCAGTACTTC.

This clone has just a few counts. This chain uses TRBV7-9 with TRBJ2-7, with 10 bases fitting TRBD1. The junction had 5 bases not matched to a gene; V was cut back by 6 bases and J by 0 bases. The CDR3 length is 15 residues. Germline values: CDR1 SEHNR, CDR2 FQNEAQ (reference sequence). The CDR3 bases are TGTGCCAGCAGACCCAGGACAGGGGGCTCCTACGAGCAGTACTTC. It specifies CASRPRTGGSYEQYF.

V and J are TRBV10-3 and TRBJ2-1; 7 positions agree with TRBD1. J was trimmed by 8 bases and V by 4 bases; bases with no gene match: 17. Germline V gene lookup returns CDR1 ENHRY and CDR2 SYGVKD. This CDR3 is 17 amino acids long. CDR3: CAISAGKAKGAGYEQFF. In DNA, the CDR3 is TGTGCCATCAGTGCGGGTAAGGCGAAGGGGGCTGGCTATGAGCAGTTCTTC.

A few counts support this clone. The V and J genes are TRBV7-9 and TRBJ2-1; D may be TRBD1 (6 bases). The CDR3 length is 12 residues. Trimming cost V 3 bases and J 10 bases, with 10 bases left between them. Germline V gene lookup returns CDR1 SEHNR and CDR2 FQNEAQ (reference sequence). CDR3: CASSFVTGEQFF. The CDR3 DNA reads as TGTGCCAGCAGCTTTGTCACAGGGGAGCAGTTCTTC.

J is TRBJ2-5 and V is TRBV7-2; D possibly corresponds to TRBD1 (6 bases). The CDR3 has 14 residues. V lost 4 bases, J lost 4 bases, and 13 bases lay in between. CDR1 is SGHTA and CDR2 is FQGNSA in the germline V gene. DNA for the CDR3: TGTGCCAGCAGCTCCTGGGACATACGAGAGACCCAGTACTTC. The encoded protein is CASSSWDIRETQYF.

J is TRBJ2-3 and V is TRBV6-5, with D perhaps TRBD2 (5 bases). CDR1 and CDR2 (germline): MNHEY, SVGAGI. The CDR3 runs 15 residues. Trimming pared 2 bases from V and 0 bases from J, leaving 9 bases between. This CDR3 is CASSYRGHSTDTQYF. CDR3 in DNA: TGTGCCAGCAGTTACAGAGGGCACAGCACAGATACGCAGTATTTT.

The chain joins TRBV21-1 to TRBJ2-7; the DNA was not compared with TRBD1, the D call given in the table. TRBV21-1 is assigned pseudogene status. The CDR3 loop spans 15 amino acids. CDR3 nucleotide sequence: TGTGCCAGCAGCAAACTAGGACAGGGGGCAAACGAGCAGTACTTC. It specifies CASSKLGQGANEQYF.

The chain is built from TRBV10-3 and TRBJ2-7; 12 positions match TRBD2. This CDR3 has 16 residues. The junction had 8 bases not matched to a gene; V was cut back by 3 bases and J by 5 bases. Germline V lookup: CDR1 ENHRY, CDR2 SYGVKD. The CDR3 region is CAISDPATSGGNEQYF. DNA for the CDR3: TGTGCCATCAGTGATCCCGCGACTAGCGGGGGTAACGAGCAGTACTTC.

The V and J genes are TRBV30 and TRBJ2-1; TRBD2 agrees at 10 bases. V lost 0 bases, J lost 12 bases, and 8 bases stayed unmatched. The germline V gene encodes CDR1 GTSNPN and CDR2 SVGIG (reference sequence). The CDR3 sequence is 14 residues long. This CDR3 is CAWSVQRGGQTQFF. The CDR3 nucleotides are TGTGCCTGGAGTGTACAGCGGGGGGGCCAGACGCAGTTCTTC.

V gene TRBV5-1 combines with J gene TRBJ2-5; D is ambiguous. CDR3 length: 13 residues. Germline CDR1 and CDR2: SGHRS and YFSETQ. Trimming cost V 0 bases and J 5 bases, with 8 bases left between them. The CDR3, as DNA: TGCGCCAGCAGCTTGGGCGGTCCGGAGACCCAGTACTTC. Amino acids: CASSLGGPETQYF.

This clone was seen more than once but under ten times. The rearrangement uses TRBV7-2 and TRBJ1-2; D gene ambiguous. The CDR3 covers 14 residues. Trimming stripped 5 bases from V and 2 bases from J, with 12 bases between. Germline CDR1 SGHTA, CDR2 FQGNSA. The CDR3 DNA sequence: TGTGCCAGCAGCCCAGGACTCCAGAACTATGGCTACACCTTC. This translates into CASSPGLQNYGYTF.

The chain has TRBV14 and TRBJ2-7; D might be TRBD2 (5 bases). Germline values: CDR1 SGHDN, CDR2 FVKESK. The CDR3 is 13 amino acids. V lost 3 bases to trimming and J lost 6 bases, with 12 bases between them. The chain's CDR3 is CASSQDSLGEQYF. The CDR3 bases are TGTGCCAGCAGCCAGGACTCGTTGGGCGAGCAGTACTTC. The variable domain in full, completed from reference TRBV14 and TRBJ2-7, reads EAGVTQFPSHSVIEKGQTVTLRCDPISGHDNLYWYRRVMGKEIKFLLHFVKESKQDESGMPNNRFLAERTGGTYSTLKVQPAELEDSGVYFCASSQDSLGEQYFGPGTRLTVT.

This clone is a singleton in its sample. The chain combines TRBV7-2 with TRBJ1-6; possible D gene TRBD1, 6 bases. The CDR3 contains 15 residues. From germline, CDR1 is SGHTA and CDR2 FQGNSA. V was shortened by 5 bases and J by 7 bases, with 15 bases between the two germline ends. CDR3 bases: TGTGCCAGCAGCCTCCTAGGGGGTTCAAATTCACCCCTCCACTTT. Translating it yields CASSLLGGSNSPLHF.

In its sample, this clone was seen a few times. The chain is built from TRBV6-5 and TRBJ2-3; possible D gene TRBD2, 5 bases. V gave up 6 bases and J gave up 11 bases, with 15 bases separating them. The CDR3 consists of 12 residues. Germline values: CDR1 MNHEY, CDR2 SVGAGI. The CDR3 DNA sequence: TGTGCCAGCAGATCAGGACTTGGGGTGCAGTATTTT. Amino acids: CASRSGLGVQYF.

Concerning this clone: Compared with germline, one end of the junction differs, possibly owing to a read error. The CDR3 DNA sequence: TGTGCTAGCAGCTTAGTATTCGAGCGGGGGGGCCAAGAGACCCAGTACTTC. Translation gives CASSLVFERGGQETQYF. V usage is TRBV7-7 and J usage is TRBJ2-5, with 10 nucleotides matching TRBD2. Germline V lookup: CDR1 SSHAT, CDR2 FNYEAQ (reference sequence). This CDR3 comprises 17 residues. Full variable domain (missing parts from reference TRBV7-7 and TRBJ2-5): GAGVSQSPRYKVTKRGQDVTLRCDPISSHATLYWYQQALGQGPEFLTYFNYEAQPDKSGLPSDRFSAERPEGSISTLTIQRTEQRDSAMYRCASSLVFERGGQETQYFGPGTRLLVL.

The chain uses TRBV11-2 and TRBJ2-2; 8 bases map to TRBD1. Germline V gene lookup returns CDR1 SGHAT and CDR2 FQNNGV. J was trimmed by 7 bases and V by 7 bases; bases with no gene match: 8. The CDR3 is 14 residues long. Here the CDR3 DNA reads TGTGCCAGCACCTCGGACAGGGTTGGCGGGGAGCTGTTTTTT. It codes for CASTSDRVGGELFF.

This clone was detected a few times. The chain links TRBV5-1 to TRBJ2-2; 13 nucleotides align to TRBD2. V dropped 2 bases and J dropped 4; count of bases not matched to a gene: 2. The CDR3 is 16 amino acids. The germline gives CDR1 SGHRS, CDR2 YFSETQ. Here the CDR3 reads CASSLLAGGTTGELFF. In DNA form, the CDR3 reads TGCGCCAGCAGCTTACTAGCGGGGGGGACCACCGGGGAGCTGTTTTTT.